Presented here are 8 T cell receptor beta chains from one specimen sequenced in a study of shared clonotypes between healthy human individuals. Produced via immunoSEQ multiplex PCR; TCRdb's table is partial and in-frame only. The table lists about 640,000 clones, roughly 78% of them singletons. The material sequenced was memory CD4+ T cells sorted from blood. Subset indicated: CD45RA-negative fraction. All receptors derive from a woman aged 25 to 39 in good health.

In its sample, this clone was seen a few times. The chain employs TRBV4-1 and TRBJ2-2, with 13 bases lining up with TRBD2. Germline V lookup: CDR1 MGHRA, CDR2 YSYEKL. Trimming at V came to 6 bases and at J to 1 base, leaving 11 bases not matched to a gene. This CDR3 has 19 residues. CDR3 sequence: CASSQRGGLAGENTGELFF. DNA of the CDR3: TGCGCCAGCAGTCAAAGAGGAGGACTAGCGGGAGAGAACACCGGGGAGCTGTTTTTT.

The chain couples TRBV5-1 to TRBJ2-7; 9 nucleotides match TRBD2. The CDR3 has 15 residues. V lost 4 bases to trimming and J lost 3 bases; unmatched junction nucleotides: 8. In germline, CDR1 is SGHRS, CDR2 YFSETQ. DNA for the CDR3: TGCGCCAGCAGCCGTAGCGGGAGATTTTTCTACGAGCAGTACTTC. Translating it yields CASSRSGRFFYEQYF.

The chain links TRBV20-1 to TRBJ2-7; the D is unclear. Between the trimmed V and J ends, which lost 6 bases and 6 bases, there was a span of 12 bases. Per germline, CDR1 DFQATT and CDR2 SNEGSKA (reference sequence). The CDR3 is made up of 11 amino acids. The CDR3 loop reads CSAGWVAEQYF. CDR3 nucleotide sequence: TGCAGTGCCGGCTGGGTGGCCGAGCAGTACTTC.

Worth noting for this clone: Additional DNA sequences in this sample encode the identical CDR3. This chain links TRBV28 with TRBJ1-2; D perhaps matches TRBD1 (5 bases). Trimming stripped 5 bases from V and 0 bases from J, with 10 bases between. This CDR3 has 14 amino acids. CDR1 and CDR2 from the germline V gene are MDHEN and SYDVKM. The CDR3 region is CASSTGPSNYGYTF. The CDR3 DNA follows: TGTGCCAGCAGTACAGGCCCTTCTAACTATGGCTACACCTTC.

This chain's CDR3 is CASSHGRSNTEAFF. In DNA form, the CDR3 reads TGTGCCAGCAGCCACGGACGGTCGAACACTGAAGCTTTCTTT. The gene calls are TRBV11-1 and TRBJ1-1; D not certain. This CDR3 contains 14 residues. Germline-derived CDR1 and CDR2 are SGHAT and FQDESV (reference sequence). V shed 5 bases and J shed 1 base, with 11 bases lying between them. The full variable domain, completed using reference TRBV11-1 and TRBJ1-1, is EAEVAQSPRYKITEKSQAVAFWCDPISGHATLYWYRQILGQGPELLVQFQDESVVDDSQLPKDRFSAERLKGVDSTLKIQPAELGDSAMYLCASSHGRSNTEAFFGQGTRLTVV.

V gene TRBV23-1 combines with J gene TRBJ2-1, with 8 bases lining up with TRBD1. TRBV23-1 is marked as an open reading frame, function uncertain. The CDR3 sequence is 19 residues long. Losses at the gene ends were 1 base for V and 5 bases for J; bases not matched to a gene: 16. CDR3 sequence: CASSQLARGQVNFHNEQFF. CDR3 nucleotides: TGCGCCAGCAGTCAATTGGCGAGGGGACAGGTCAATTTCCACAATGAGCAGTTCTTC.

The chain recombines TRBV7-2 with TRBJ2-7; D is possibly TRBD2 (6 bases). The CDR3 totals 15 residues. Germline V CDR1 and CDR2: SGHTA, FQGNSA. Trimming pared 5 bases from V and 1 base from J, leaving 15 bases between. The CDR3 loop is CASSDRLVMSYEQYF. In DNA, the CDR3 is TGTGCCAGCAGCGACAGACTAGTCATGTCCTACGAGCAGTACTTC. The full variable domain, its missing parts supplied by reference TRBV7-2 and TRBJ2-7, is GAGVSQSPSNKVTEKGKDVELRCDPISGHTALYWYRQSLGQGLEFLIYFQGNSAPDKSGLPSDRFSAERTGGSVSTLTIQRTQQEDSAVYLCASSDRLVMSYEQYFGPGTRLTVT.

This clone was picked up one time. The chain is built from TRBV25-1 and TRBJ2-7, with D possibly matching TRBD2 (6 bases). Germline loops: CDR1 MGHDK, CDR2 SYGVNS. V was cut by 5 bases and J by 5 bases, with 13 bases left in between. The CDR3 totals 13 residues. CDR3 sequence reads: CASSPPGSNEQYF. DNA for the CDR3: TGTGCCAGCAGTCCCCCCGGGAGCAACGAGCAGTACTTC.